The 2 T cell receptor beta chains in this list originate from one sample, sequenced in a study of blood T cell repertoires in COVID-19. Here immunoSEQ multiplex PCR was the method, and the copy in TCRdb shows in-frame clones only, minus some. The sample has 60,000 to 90,000 clones, about 74% seen once; the top ten hold approximately 2.8%. Sequences were obtained from peripheral blood. These receptors came from a human donor with acute or convalescent COVID-19. The donor label of this sample is uncertain.

Note on this clone: The junction does not match germline at one end; this may be a read error. The chain recombines TRBV28 with TRBJ2-3; 8 positions agree with TRBD1. The germline V gene has CDR1 MDHEN and CDR2 SYDVKM. The CDR3 consists of 16 residues. For the CDR3, the DNA is TGCGCCAGCAGTCTCGCGGCGGCAGGGGGCGCGAATACGCAGTATTTT. This translates into CASSLAAAGGANTQYF.

This clone was detected only a few times. V usage is TRBV25-1 and J usage is TRBJ2-7, with TRBD2 matching 8 bases. There are 13 residues in the CDR3. Germline CDR1 reads MGHDK; CDR2 reads SYGVNS. J was trimmed by 6 bases and V by 10 bases; bases with no gene match: 11. The CDR3 protein is CATKPGGPGEQYF. The DNA of the CDR3 is TGTGCCACCAAGCCGGGAGGGCCGGGCGAGCAGTACTTC.